Following are 15 T cell receptor beta chains from one sample sequenced in a study of CD8+ T cells in alopecia areata. Extracted RNA was reverse transcribed into cDNA, the sequencing template. Data came from immunoSEQ multiplex PCR; TCRdb stores just in-frame clones and leaves some out. The sample carries about 110,000 clones, under 60% recorded once. Sample: NKG2D-low CD8+ T cells sorted from blood. The receptors come from a human donor with alopecia areata.

This clone came up a few times. J is TRBJ2-7 and V is TRBV7-9, with 7 bases matching TRBD1. The J segment lost 5 bases and the V segment lost 5 bases, leaving 9 bases of the junction unmatched. There are 14 residues in the CDR3. Germline V CDR1 and CDR2: SEHNR, FQNEAQ (reference sequence). Written as DNA, the CDR3 is TGTGCCAGCAGCGTCCGGGACAGTCTCCACGAGCAGTACTTC. It codes for CASSVRDSLHEQYF.

V usage is TRBV5-6 and J usage is TRBJ2-7; D not resolved. The CDR3 has 11 residues. Looked up from germline, CDR1 is SGHDT and CDR2 is YYEEEE. Trimming cost V 0 bases and J 3 bases, with 1 base left between them. The CDR3 spells CASSLGYEQYF. In nucleotides, the CDR3 is TGTGCCAGCAGCTTGGGCTACGAGCAGTACTTC.

The chain employs TRBV6-1 and TRBJ1-1; TRBD1 is a possible D gene (6 bases). CDR3 length: 13 amino acids. Trimming pared 6 bases from V and 6 bases from J, leaving 14 bases between. Germline CDR1 and CDR2: MNHNS and SASEGT. CDR3 nucleotides: TGTGCCAGCAGAGGGGGGGGCTTAGCTGAAGCTTTCTTT. Protein sequence: CASRGGGLAEAFF.

This clone was detected a few times. The chain carries TRBV6-5 and TRBJ2-2, with D hard to call. Germline lookup yields CDR1 MNHEY and CDR2 SVGAGI. This CDR3 contains 15 residues. V was cut by 4 bases and J by 6 bases, with 15 bases left in between. The CDR3 sequence is CASSFYAFQAGELFF. The CDR3 nucleotides read TGTGCCAGCAGTTTCTATGCATTCCAGGCCGGGGAGCTGTTTTTT.

The V gene is TRBV27, the J gene TRBJ2-7; the match to TRBD1 covers 8 bases. The CDR3 loop spans 11 amino acids. The V gene's germline CDR1 is MNHEY and CDR2 SMNVEV (reference sequence). V was pared by 8 bases and J by 6 bases, with 3 bases of the junction left unmatched. CDR3 in DNA: TGTGCCAGCGGACAGGGAGGCGAGCAGTACTTC. Translation: CASGQGGEQYF.

This chain links TRBV23-1 with TRBJ1-3; no clear D gene. TRBV23-1 is known as an ORF, though its function is uncertain. The ends were cut back, 4 bases at V and 2 bases at J, with 0 bases in the middle. This CDR3 spans 11 amino acids. CDR3 bases: TGCGCCAGCAGTCCTGGAAACACCATATATTTT. Protein sequence: CASSPGNTIYF.

The chain carries TRBV7-6 and TRBJ1-1; possible D gene TRBD1, 5 bases. The germline V gene has CDR1 SGHVS and CDR2 FNYEAQ. The germline V and J ends were trimmed by 1 base and 4 bases, with 10 bases remaining between them. The CDR3 runs to 14 residues. CDR3 amino acids: CASSLVEGTTEAFF. In DNA form, the CDR3 reads TGTGCCAGCAGCTTAGTAGAGGGGACCACTGAAGCTTTCTTT.

Concerning this clone: At the DNA level, this CDR3 is encoded by other sequences in the same sample as well. The chain is built from TRBV27 and TRBJ2-7, with D perhaps matching TRBD2 (5 bases). The CDR3 totals 15 residues. V lost 2 bases and J lost 5, with 16 bases in between. Germline V gene sequence: CDR1 MNHEY, CDR2 SMNVEV (reference sequence). In DNA form, the CDR3 reads TGTGCCAGCAGTTTAGGACCAAGCGGACGCAACGAGCAGTACTTC. This sequence encodes CASSLGPSGRNEQYF.

The V gene is TRBV9, the J gene TRBJ2-3; 10 bases are shared with TRBD2. Unmatched junction bases numbered 9, after V lost 7 bases and J lost 4 bases. Per the germline V gene, CDR1 is SGDLS and CDR2 is YYNGEE. This CDR3 has 15 amino acids. The CDR3: CASSPSGSRSDTQYF. The CDR3 nucleotides are TGTGCCAGCTCCCCTAGCGGGAGCCGGTCAGATACGCAGTATTTT.

This clone was observed a few times. Other DNA variants within this sample encode the same CDR3. The V gene is TRBV7-9, the J gene TRBJ2-7; no reliable D call. The CDR3 covers 11 residues. Trimming stripped 5 bases from V and 4 bases from J, with 6 bases between. Germline CDR1 SEHNR, CDR2 FQNEAQ (reference sequence). The CDR3 region is CASSLDYEQYF. CDR3 DNA: TGTGCCAGCAGCCTAGATTACGAGCAGTACTTC.

The genes are TRBV11-3 and TRBJ1-5; unclear D gene. Germline V lookup: CDR1 SGHNT, CDR2 YENEEA. The CDR3 spans 17 residues. V was cut by 1 base and J by 4 bases, with 17 bases left in between. CDR3 sequence: CASSLGSNPRGNQPQHF. Written as DNA, the CDR3 is TGTGCCAGCAGCTTAGGTAGCAACCCCCGAGGGAATCAGCCCCAGCATTTT.

The gene calls are TRBV5-4 and TRBJ2-5; no definite D call. CDR3 size: 14 residues. Trimming removed 1 base from V and 1 base from J, with 8 bases in between. Germline V lookup: CDR1 SGHNT, CDR2 YYREEE (reference sequence). In DNA form, the CDR3 reads TGTGCCAGCAGCTTGAATATCGTCCAAGAGACCCAGTACTTC. Translating it yields CASSLNIVQETQYF.

This chain links TRBV7-9 with TRBJ2-2; D unresolved. CDR1 and CDR2 from the germline V gene are SEHNR and FQNEAQ (reference sequence). This CDR3 is 15 amino acids long. Trimming took off 1 base at V and 5 bases at J, with 11 bases between the two ends. The CDR3 nucleotides are TGTGCCAGCAGCTTAGAGGTCGGGCGAACCGGGGAGCTGTTTTTT. Translation gives CASSLEVGRTGELFF.

CDR3 nucleotides: TGTGCCAGCAGATCCGACAGGGCCTGGAACACTGAAGCTTTCTTT. Encoded protein: CASRSDRAWNTEAFF. This chain joins TRBV6-1 and TRBJ1-1; the match to TRBD1 covers 7 bases. The CDR3 has 15 amino acids. V shed 6 bases, J shed 1 base, and the junction held 8 bases outside the gene matches. From germline, CDR1 is MNHNS and CDR2 SASEGT.

The rearrangement links TRBV20-1 to TRBJ1-1; no clear D gene. Germline-derived CDR1 and CDR2 are DFQATT and SNEGSKA (reference sequence). CDR3 length equals 11 residues. V shed 3 bases and J shed 8 bases, with 10 bases lying between them. CDR3 sequence reads: CSASPSGEAFF. CDR3 DNA sequence: TGCAGTGCTAGCCCTTCCGGAGAAGCTTTCTTT.